The entry below gives a single TCR beta chain sequence along with its context. Using immunoSEQ multiplex PCR, the repertoire was profiled, and TCRdb retains in-frame clones only, with some absent. The sample records 98,000 or so clones, about 92% being singletons. Germline CDR1 SGDLS, CDR2 YYNGEE. The CDR3 sequence is 14 residues long. V was cut by 4 bases and J by 2 bases, with 12 bases left in between. This sample is drawn from a study of T cell responses to AZD1222 COVID-19 vaccine. The chain uses TRBV9 and TRBJ1-2; D call uncertain. The receptor was derived from an adult in good health. Source: peripheral blood, taken on day 0 of MenACWY control vaccination. The CDR3 DNA sequence: TGTGCCAGCAGCCCCGAGTCCCAAAACTATGGCTACACCTTC. Its translation is CASSPESQNYGYTF.